Shown below are 14 T cell receptor beta chains from a single sample sequenced in a study of regulatory T cells in long-lasting Graves disease. Combining iRepertoire HTBI primers with Arm-PCR of CDR3 regions, the authors built TCR beta libraries. TCRdb itself ran the multiplex PCR reads through MiXCR, one entry per CDR3 protein. The table has about 440,000 distinct CDR3 sequences, just under 15% seen once. Time point given: newly diagnosed GD, antithyroid drugs for less than 3 months. RNA from PBMCs was the source of the TCR library. The sample also formed part of further work on T cells in Graves' hyperthyroidism and ophthalmopathy.

Specimen: peripheral blood mononuclear cells (PBMCs), collected at new diagnosis, from a patient treated with antithyroid drugs. All receptors derive from a woman in her twenties or thirties with Graves disease.

This sequence joins TRBV3-1 and TRBJ2-2; TRBD2 is a possible D gene (5 bases). With 4 bases removed from V and 7 bases from J, the gap between germline ends came to 19 bases. CDR3 length: 16 amino acids. CDR1 is LGHDT, CDR2 YNNKEL, per germline (reference sequence). As DNA, the CDR3 is TGTGCCAGCAGCCTTACGACGGGATCCCGAGACGGGGAGCTGTTTTTT. It translates to CASSLTTGSRDGELFF. The entire variable domain, with the rest obtained from reference TRBV3-1 and TRBJ2-2, is as follows: DTAVSQTPKYLVTQMGNDKSIKCEQNLGHDTMYWYKQDSKKFLKIMFSYNNKELIINETVPNRFSPKSPDKAHLNLHINSLELGDSAVYFCASSLTTGSRDGELFFGEGSRLTVL.

This clonotype was counted ten times or more. V and J are TRBV10-3 and TRBJ2-5; TRBD2 is a possible D gene (5 bases). This CDR3 has 13 amino acids. Germline CDR1 is ENHRY and CDR2 is SYGVKD. V shed 10 bases and J shed 2 bases, with 14 bases lying between them. DNA of the CDR3: TGTGCCACGAAGTGGACTGAGCAAGAGACCCAGTACTTC. Translation gives CATKWTEQETQYF.

The rearrangement uses TRBV28 and TRBJ1-1; 7 nucleotides agree with TRBD1. The CDR3 has 15 amino acids. Germline V gene sequence: CDR1 MDHEN, CDR2 SYDVKM. V gave up 6 bases and J gave up 1 base; unmatched junction bases: 8. In DNA form, the CDR3 reads TGTGCCAGCAGCGCCGATAACAGGGGGAACACTGAAGCTTTCTTT. Translation gives CASSADNRGNTEAFF.

Only a few counts were recorded for this clonotype. The gene calls are TRBV4-1 and TRBJ1-5, with 7 bases that match TRBD1. Germline V gene data show CDR1 as MGHRA and CDR2 as YSYEKL. This CDR3 has 16 amino acids. Trimming removed 3 bases from V and 0 bases from J; junction bases left unmatched: 5. In nucleotides, the CDR3 is TGCGCCAGCAGCCAGGACAGGAGGTATAGCAATCAGCCCCAGCATTTT. It yields the protein CASSQDRRYSNQPQHF.

This clonotype was counted at least ten times. The V and J genes are TRBV10-3 and TRBJ1-5, with 7 bases matching TRBD1. The J segment lost 5 bases and the V segment lost 10 bases, leaving 11 bases of the junction unmatched. The CDR3 sequence is 14 residues long. CDR1 ENHRY and CDR2 SYGVKD come from the germline V gene. CDR3 DNA: TGTGCCACCCTCGATGGACAGGAAGATCAGCCCCAGCATTTT. It translates to CATLDGQEDQPQHF.

J is TRBJ2-7 and V is TRBV5-1; 7 bases agree with TRBD1. Germline-derived CDR1 and CDR2 are SGHRS and YFSETQ. The V and J ends lost 2 bases and 4 bases, in that order; junction bases with no gene match: 9. This CDR3 region has 15 residues. The CDR3 nucleotides are TGCGCCAGCAGCTTAAATATCGGGACAGAATACGAGCAGTACTTC. It codes for CASSLNIGTEYEQYF.

Only a few counts were recorded for this clonotype. The chain carries TRBV10-1 and TRBJ1-5, with a tentative D call TRBD1 (5 bases). The germline V gene encodes CDR1 WNHNN and CDR2 SYGVQD (reference sequence). The V end was cut by 4 bases, the J end by 0 bases, with 13 bases between. The CDR3 extends over 16 amino acids. This CDR3 is CASSAGQLTSNQPQHF. The CDR3 DNA follows: TGCGCCAGCAGTGCGGGGCAGTTGACTAGCAATCAGCCCCAGCATTTT.

This clonotype was observed a handful of times. It may be a read error: a sequence one base away is much more abundant. As the CDR3 is not closed by the conserved phenylalanine or tryptophan, this likely results from a read error. This chain connects TRBV11-2 to TRBJ2-7; D might be TRBD2 (5 bases). V lost 6 bases, J lost 2 bases, and 8 bases lay in between. The germline V gene encodes CDR1 SGHAT and CDR2 FQNNGV. CDR3 length equals 12 residues. Here the CDR3 reads CASRDFTYEQYL. For the CDR3, the DNA is TGTGCCAGCAGGGACTTCACCTACGAGCAGTACCTC.

This clonotype was counted ten times or more. The rearrangement uses TRBV2 and TRBJ1-1; 10 nucleotides align to TRBD1. The V gene's germline CDR1 is SNHLY and CDR2 FYNNEI. The V segment lost 9 bases and the J segment 10 bases; nucleotides outside the gene matches: 5. The CDR3 contains 11 residues. CDR3 sequence reads: CASRQGAVAFF. In DNA, the CDR3 is TGTGCCAGTAGACAGGGGGCCGTAGCTTTCTTT.

At least ten counts were recorded for this clonotype. The chain links TRBV28 to TRBJ2-1; TRBD2 is a possible D gene (7 bases). Germline V gene data show CDR1 as MDHEN and CDR2 as SYDVKM. The CDR3 sequence is 17 residues long. The V end was cut by 5 bases, the J end by 8 bases, with 25 bases between. CDR3 amino acids: CASSRGGGAITGYEQFF. As DNA, the CDR3 is TGTGCCAGCAGTAGGGGGGGGGGGGCTATAACCGGGTATGAGCAGTTCTTC. Full variable domain (remainder filled in from reference TRBV28 and TRBJ2-1): DVKVTQSSRYLVKRTGEKVFLECVQDMDHENMFWYRQDPGLGLRLIYFSYDVKMKEKGDIPEGYSVSREKKERFSLILESASTNQTSMYLCASSRGGGAITGYEQFFGPGTRLTVL.

This chain connects TRBV20-1 to TRBJ2-7; 7 bases agree with TRBD2. V lost 2 bases to trimming and J lost 0 bases; unmatched junction nucleotides: 4. Germline CDR1 is DFQATT and CDR2 is SNEGSKA (reference sequence). The CDR3 runs 14 residues. The CDR3 nucleotides read TGCAGTGCTAGACTAGCGGAGCTCTCCTACGAGCAGTACTTC. Protein sequence: CSARLAELSYEQYF.

V usage is TRBV12-3 or TRBV12-4 and J usage is TRBJ2-3; D perhaps matches TRBD1 (5 bases). V was cut by 2 bases and J by 8 bases, with 17 bases left in between. The CDR3 contains 15 residues. The CDR3 loop reads CASSLPQGRAGTQYF. CDR3 DNA: TGTGCCAGCAGTTTACCCCAGGGTCGGGCAGGTACGCAGTATTTT.

This clonotype was counted many times. The chain uses TRBV7-9 and TRBJ1-1; 12 nucleotides line up with TRBD1. The CDR3 is 14 residues long. Trimming took 11 bases from V and 3 from J; bases not matched to a gene: 7. Germline assignment: CDR1 SEHNR and CDR2 FQNEAQ (reference sequence). Here the CDR3 DNA reads TGTGCCGGGACAGGGGGCTCGGTTGACACTGAAGCTTTCTTT. The encoded protein is CAGTGGSVDTEAFF.

In its sample, this clonotype was seen many times. The V call is TRBV9, the J call TRBJ1-1; 8 nucleotides agree with TRBD1. With 3 bases clipped from V and 4 bases from J, the junction kept 14 bases outside the gene matches. This CDR3 spans 17 amino acids. Germline V gene lookup returns CDR1 SGDLS and CDR2 YYNGEE. The CDR3 region is CASSARQGRTSSTEAFF. The DNA of the CDR3 is TGTGCCAGCAGCGCACGACAGGGGAGGACAAGTAGCACTGAAGCTTTCTTT. The variable domain in full, completed from reference TRBV9 and TRBJ1-1, reads DSGVTQTPKHLITATGQRVTLRCSPRSGDLSVYWYQQSLDQGLQFLIQYYNGEERAKGNILERFSAQQFPDLHSELNLSSLELGDSALYFCASSARQGRTSSTEAFFGQGTRLTVV.